The clone carrying this TCR beta chain was observed a few times. The sample comes from a study of blood T cells in healthy people across ages. As for the study in general: Through template switching, about one barcoded beta molecule was captured per two T cells, as measured in model experiments.

CDR1 DFQATT and CDR2 SNEGSKA come from the germline V gene (reference sequence). The CDR3 spans 14 residues. V lost 4 bases and J lost 3, with 16 bases in between. Through a sample-barcoded 5' primer and a J-beta primer mix, a second PCR was run for roughly 6 to 12 cycles. MiXCR, applied by TCRdb to the 5' RACE reads, yields one record per CDR3 protein. Of fewer than 950,000 distinct CDR3 sequences detected, under 40% appear once; the ten largest clones hold 13%. This sequence joins TRBV20-1 and TRBJ2-7; D gene ambiguous. Sequencing used blood. The receptor comes from a man younger than 35 in good health. DNA of the CDR3: TGCAGTGCTATTAACAGTCTTCAAGGCTACGAGCAGTACTTC. Its protein product is CSAINSLQGYEQYF.